This TCR beta chain was identified in a study of shared clonotypes between healthy human individuals. Findings and limits, study-wide: Blood alone was sampled, and tissue repertoires likely differ. Though the depth was large, rarefaction showed that sorted-subset sequencing was incomplete. Naive subsets typically showed greater estimated richness than memory subsets.

Notes on this clone: Its target is unknown.

TCRdb's table, derived via immunoSEQ multiplex PCR, lists solely in-frame clones and lacks some. The table includes approximately 350,000 clones, roughly 70% detected once. Sequencing used memory CD4+ T cells sorted from blood. Indicated subset: CD45RA-negative fraction. The sequence derives from a man aged 25-45 years in good health.

For the CDR3, the DNA is TGTGCCAGCAGCTTGGGGAGAGCTTTCTTT. It codes for CASSLGRAFF. The V and J genes are TRBV7-4 and TRBJ1-1; D unresolved. Germline CDR1 SGHVT, CDR2 SQSDAQ. The CDR3 length is 10 residues. V was cut by 3 bases and J by 10 bases, with 6 bases left in between.